Listed here are 21 T cell receptor beta chains from one sample, sequenced in a study of blood T cell repertoires in COVID-19. Profiling relied on immunoSEQ multiplex PCR, and the TCRdb table lists in-frame clones only, not all of them. The sample includes about 180,000 clones, more than 85% seen only once; the top ten take 0.5% to 0.55%. Sequencing used peripheral blood. Every receptor here comes from a man between 45 and 60 years old with acute or convalescent COVID-19.

The J gene is TRBJ2-1, the V gene TRBV28; 7 bases agree with TRBD2. J gave up 4 bases and V 5 bases, and 8 bases lay outside the gene matches. Per germline, CDR1 MDHEN and CDR2 SYDVKM. This CDR3 contains 15 residues. CDR3 sequence (DNA): TGTGCCAGCAGTCCCCTGAAAGCGGGGTACAATGAGCAGTTCTTC. Translated, it gives CASSPLKAGYNEQFF.

V is TRBV7-9 and J is TRBJ1-1, with a weak D call TRBD1 (6 bases). With 1 base removed from V and 6 bases from J, the gap between germline ends came to 12 bases. CDR1 is SEHNR, CDR2 FQNEAQ, per germline (reference sequence). CDR3 size: 14 residues. For the CDR3, the DNA is TGTGCCAGCAGCTTAGATGTGCGGACAGCTGAAGCTTTCTTT. Protein sequence: CASSLDVRTAEAFF.

This chain uses TRBV27 with TRBJ2-6; 9 bases line up with TRBD1. This CDR3 comprises 15 residues. V lost 5 bases and J lost 4; bases outside the gene matches: 3. In germline, CDR1 is MNHEY, CDR2 SMNVEV (reference sequence). CDR3 sequence: CASSHRGPGANVLTF. The CDR3 DNA follows: TGTGCCAGCAGTCACAGGGGGCCAGGGGCCAACGTCCTGACTTTC.

V and J are TRBV7-3 and TRBJ2-1; 9 bases line up with TRBD2. V was clipped by 0 bases and J by 6 bases; unmatched bases: 3. Per germline, CDR1 SGHTA and CDR2 FQGTGA. CDR3 size: 15 residues. The CDR3, as DNA: TGTGCCAGCAGCTTAACCGCGGGGGGGTTCAATGAGCAGTTCTTC. Protein product: CASSLTAGGFNEQFF.

The sample holds one count of this clone. V gene TRBV6-5 combines with J gene TRBJ2-1, with 8 positions matching TRBD1. With V trimmed by 5 bases and J by 2 bases, 2 bases remained unmatched. CDR1 and CDR2 from the germline V gene are MNHEY and SVGAGI. The CDR3 has 14 amino acids. In DNA form, the CDR3 reads TGTGCCAGCAGTCCCAGGGGGCCCTACAATGAGCAGTTCTTC. Residues: CASSPRGPYNEQFF.

The genes are TRBV10-3 and TRBJ2-3; D may be TRBD1 (5 bases). V was pared by 6 bases and J by 1 base, with 11 bases between. The germline CDR1 and CDR2 sequences are ENHRY and SYGVKD. This CDR3 is 14 amino acids long. CDR3 in DNA: TGTGCCATCAGGTCAACGACAGGCACAGATACGCAGTATTTT. Protein sequence: CAIRSTTGTDTQYF.

The chain recombines TRBV6-1 with TRBJ2-3, with 7 bases fitting TRBD2. V was clipped by 4 bases and J by 6 bases; unmatched bases: 13. The length of the CDR3 is 16 residues. The germline gives CDR1 MNHNS, CDR2 SASEGT. CDR3 residues: CASSAAGAGRADTQYF. The CDR3 DNA sequence: TGTGCCAGCAGTGCCGCGGGAGCGGGGCGCGCCGATACGCAGTATTTT.

The CDR3 protein is CASSPALRGGVEQYV. The CDR3 region has the DNA TGTGCCAGCAGTCCCGCTTTGCGGGGGGGCGTCGAGCAGTACGTC. The chain employs TRBV28 and TRBJ2-7; 9 nucleotides align to TRBD2. This CDR3 has 15 amino acids. V was pared by 5 bases and J by 6 bases, with 11 bases of the junction left unmatched. In germline, CDR1 is MDHEN, CDR2 SYDVKM.

The CDR3 DNA reads as TGTGCCAGCAGCCTAGCGGGCACAGATACGCAGTATTTT. This gives the protein CASSLAGTDTQYF. The chain combines TRBV11-2 with TRBJ2-3; 7 bases are a match to TRBD2. Germline V CDR1 and CDR2: SGHAT, FQNNGV. Germline trimming cut 5 bases from V and 1 base from J; bases unmatched to any gene: 0. The CDR3 loop spans 13 amino acids.

This chain uses TRBV4-1 with TRBJ1-2; D may be TRBD1 (5 bases). Between the trimmed V and J ends, which lost 1 base and 2 bases, there was a span of 14 bases. This CDR3 is 16 amino acids long. From germline, CDR1 is MGHRA and CDR2 YSYEKL. In DNA form, the CDR3 reads TGCGCCAGCAGCCAAGTGCCCCAGGGAAAAAACTATGGCTACACCTTC. Translation gives CASSQVPQGKNYGYTF.

CDR3 residues: CASSTAGQGAYGYTF. The CDR3 nucleotides are TGTGCCAGCAGCACCGCCGGACAGGGGGCGTATGGCTACACCTTC. The chain recombines TRBV9 with TRBJ1-2; TRBD1 matches at 11 bases. CDR3 length: 15 amino acids. J lost 5 bases, V lost 4 bases, and 7 bases had no gene match. Germline V CDR1 and CDR2: SGDLS, YYNGEE. Supplemented by reference TRBV9 and TRBJ1-2, the full variable domain reads DSGVTQTPKHLITATGQRVTLRCSPRSGDLSVYWYQQSLDQGLQFLIQYYNGEERAKGNILERFSAQQFPDLHSELNLSSLELGDSALYFCASSTAGQGAYGYTFGSGTRLTVV.

V is TRBV6-5 and J is TRBJ1-4, with 11 nucleotides matching TRBD1. Trimming removed 9 bases from V and 8 bases from J; junction bases left unmatched: 11. This CDR3 is 15 amino acids long. Germline values: CDR1 MNHEY, CDR2 SVGAGI. This CDR3 is CASKSSGTGGEKLFF. CDR3 coding DNA: TGTGCCAGTAAATCCTCCGGGACAGGGGGAGAAAAACTGTTTTTT.

The gene calls are TRBV7-2 and TRBJ2-2; possibly TRBD1 for D (6 bases). This CDR3 has 13 residues. Germline V gene data show CDR1 as SGHTA and CDR2 as FQGNSA. Trimming pared 4 bases from V and 6 bases from J, leaving 9 bases between. In DNA, the CDR3 is TGTGCCAGCAGCTCCAGGGGTTCCGGGGAGCTGTTTTTT. Translating it yields CASSSRGSGELFF.

The chain uses TRBV5-8 and TRBJ1-2, with no clear D. Per the germline V gene, CDR1 is SGHTS and CDR2 is YDEGEE. The CDR3 spans 14 residues. The ends were cut back, 2 bases at V and 8 bases at J, with 16 bases in the middle. CDR3 region: CASSFGRFIRGYTF. The CDR3 region has the DNA TGTGCCAGCAGCTTTGGCAGGTTTATTCGGGGCTACACCTTC.

This clone was detected only once. V is TRBV25-1 and J is TRBJ1-1, with D perhaps matching TRBD1 (5 bases). Germline CDR1 reads MGHDK; CDR2 reads SYGVNS. This CDR3 has 15 amino acids. The V end lost 3 bases, the J end lost 4 bases, and 15 bases lay between the germline ends. Here the CDR3 reads CASSDLGGLGTEAFF. In DNA form, the CDR3 reads TGTGCCAGCAGTGACTTGGGGGGTTTGGGCACTGAAGCTTTCTTT.

The chain combines TRBV6-5 with TRBJ2-2, with 10 nucleotides matching TRBD1. Germline V CDR1 and CDR2: MNHEY, SVGAGI. J gave up 4 bases and V 7 bases, and 6 bases lay outside the gene matches. This CDR3 has 15 residues. The CDR3 bases are TGTGCCAGCAAACCGGGACAGGGGTCCACCGGGGAGCTGTTTTTT. Protein sequence: CASKPGQGSTGELFF.

The chain combines TRBV21-1 with TRBJ1-3. TRBV21-1 is a pseudogene. CDR3 length equals 12 residues. CDR3 sequence: CASRSGGNTIYF. In DNA, the CDR3 is TGTGCCAGCAGATCGGGGGGAAACACCATATATTTT.

This chain joins TRBV6-5 and TRBJ1-2; no firm D call. CDR1 is MNHEY, CDR2 SVGAGI, per germline. The CDR3 consists of 14 residues. The V gene lost 5 bases and the J gene lost 3 bases, with 13 bases spanning the gap. The chain's CDR3 is CASSLPEGHYGYTF. CDR3 coding DNA: TGTGCCAGCAGTCTTCCCGAGGGCCACTATGGCTACACCTTC.

This chain joins TRBV15 and TRBJ1-1; 11 bases agree with TRBD1. The CDR3 is made up of 16 amino acids. Trimming at V came to 0 bases and at J to 6 bases, leaving 6 bases not matched to a gene. Germline assignment: CDR1 LNHNV and CDR2 YYDKDF (reference sequence). The CDR3 DNA reads TGTGCCACCAGCAGAGACCGGGACAGGGGGGTCGCTGAAGCTTTCTTT. The encoded protein is CATSRDRDRGVAEAFF.

V usage is TRBV4-2 and J usage is TRBJ1-4, with a tentative D call TRBD1 (5 bases). Trimming shortened V by 0 bases and J by 1 base, and 15 bases separated the two germline ends. The CDR3 runs to 18 residues. Germline V gene sequence: CDR1 LGHNA, CDR2 YNFKEQ. As DNA, the CDR3 is TGTGCCAGCAGCCAAGACTGGAGGGGAATCGGAACTAATGAAAAACTGTTTTTT. Encoded protein: CASSQDWRGIGTNEKLFF.

This chain joins TRBV19 and TRBJ2-7; 12 nucleotides line up with TRBD2. V gave up 7 bases and J gave up 6 bases; unmatched junction bases: 4. Germline CDR1 is LNHDA and CDR2 is SQIVND (reference sequence). CDR3 length: 13 residues. CDR3 amino acids: CASTSSGRGEQYF. CDR3 DNA: TGTGCCAGTACGTCTAGCGGGAGGGGCGAGCAGTACTTC. Using reference TRBV19 and TRBJ2-7 for the parts outside the CDR3, the full variable domain is DGGITQSPKYLFRKEGQNVTLSCEQNLNHDAMYWYRQDPGQGLRLIYYSQIVNDFQKGDIAEGYSVSREKKESFPLTVTSAQKNPTAFYLCASTSSGRGEQYFGPGTRLTVT.